These 17 T cell receptor beta chains came from one sample sequenced in a study of blood T cell repertoires in COVID-19. Generated by immunoSEQ multiplex PCR, the TCRdb table keeps only in-frame clones and is missing some. The table records about 170,000 clones, about 80% of them present only once. Sequencing was carried out using peripheral blood. These receptors were obtained from a man between 65 and 85 years old with active or convalescent COVID-19.

This rearrangement joins TRBV7-2 to TRBJ1-2; D is possibly TRBD1 (6 bases). V lost 2 bases to trimming and J lost 6 bases, with 10 bases between them. Looked up from germline, CDR1 is SGHTA and CDR2 is FQGNSA. This CDR3 is built from 13 residues. The CDR3 loop is CASSLQAGDGYTF. For the CDR3, the DNA is TGTGCCAGCAGCTTACAAGCAGGGGATGGCTACACCTTC.

The chain carries TRBV9 and TRBJ2-7; 8 bases map to TRBD2. Germline V gene data show CDR1 as SGDLS and CDR2 as YYNGEE. The V and J ends lost 0 bases and 3 bases, in that order; junction bases with no gene match: 8. The CDR3 runs 16 residues. The CDR3 loop is CASSVGVQAGVYEQYF. The CDR3 DNA reads as TGTGCCAGCAGCGTAGGCGTACAAGCGGGAGTCTACGAGCAGTACTTC.

V usage is TRBV10-3 and J usage is TRBJ2-2; D gene ambiguous. Trimming shortened V by 3 bases and J by 4 bases, and 12 bases separated the two germline ends. There are 15 residues in the CDR3. Germline V gene data show CDR1 as ENHRY and CDR2 as SYGVKD. CDR3 in DNA: TGTGCCATCAGTGACCCACAACGGAGCACCGGGGAGCTGTTTTTT. Translated, it gives CAISDPQRSTGELFF.

This chain joins TRBV5-6 and TRBJ1-2; D is perhaps TRBD1 (6 bases). The germline V gene encodes CDR1 SGHDT and CDR2 YYEEEE. V was pared by 1 base and J by 7 bases, with 11 bases between. The CDR3 is 13 residues long. Written as DNA, the CDR3 is TGTGCCAGCAGCTTGCAGGGGTTTTTTGGCTACACCTTC. This translates into CASSLQGFFGYTF.

The rearrangement joins TRBV18 to TRBJ1-1, with D perhaps TRBD1 (5 bases). The CDR3 spans 16 residues. From germline, CDR1 is KGHSH and CDR2 LQKENI. Trimming removed 1 base at V and 7 bases at J, with 19 bases between. The CDR3 sequence is CASSPQSFGQGIEAFF. The CDR3 DNA reads TGTGCCAGCTCACCACAGAGCTTTGGGCAGGGTATTGAAGCTTTCTTT.

The chain links TRBV4-3 to TRBJ1-4; a weak D match, TRBD1 (6 bases). The CDR3 is 17 amino acids. Germline loops: CDR1 LGHNA, CDR2 YSLEER. Trimming pared 0 bases from V and 8 bases from J, leaving 19 bases between. The CDR3, as DNA: TGCGCCAGCAGCCAAGATCCTCGGGGGGCCACGGGAGAAAAACTGTTTTTT. Its protein product is CASSQDPRGATGEKLFF.

This clone has only a few counts. V is TRBV28 and J is TRBJ1-2; D might be TRBD1 (6 bases). The ends were cut back, 3 bases at V and 4 bases at J, with 15 bases in the middle. The CDR3 is made up of 15 amino acids. Germline V lookup: CDR1 MDHEN, CDR2 SYDVKM. The CDR3 coding sequence is TGTGCCAGCAGTTTTAACCGGGGACACACCTATGGCTACACCTTC. The encoded protein is CASSFNRGHTYGYTF.

The chain combines TRBV5-5 with TRBJ1-2, with 11 nucleotides matching TRBD1. After removal of 4 bases from V and 6 bases from J, the junction contained 5 bases not matched to a gene. Germline CDR1 SGHKS, CDR2 YYEKEE (reference sequence). The CDR3 contains 14 residues. This chain's CDR3 is CASSAPGQGDGYTF. The DNA for the CDR3 is TGTGCCAGCAGCGCCCCGGGACAGGGGGATGGCTACACCTTC.

The gene calls are TRBV3-1 (or the pseudogene TRBV3-2) and TRBJ1-6, with D hard to call. The CDR3 sequence is 12 residues long. Deletions cut 3 bases from V and 8 bases from J, with 5 bases between. CDR1 LGHDT and CDR2 YNNKEL come from the germline V gene (reference sequence). CDR3 in DNA: TGTGCCAGCAGCCACCTCGATTCACCCCTCCACTTT. Its translation is CASSHLDSPLHF.

This chain connects TRBV11-2 to TRBJ2-4, with TRBD2 matching 12 bases. Looked up from germline, CDR1 is SGHAT and CDR2 is FQNNGV. V trimming: 2 bases; J trimming: 0 bases; junction bases outside the gene matches: 8. The length of the CDR3 is 19 residues. CDR3 nucleotides: TGTGCCAGCAGCTTATTATCACTAGCGGGGGGATTAGCCAAAAACATTCAGTACTTC. Amino acids: CASSLLSLAGGLAKNIQYF.

This clone was counted a single time. The chain carries TRBV5-5 and TRBJ2-2, with 12 bases that match TRBD1. J gave up 5 bases and V 4 bases, and 6 bases lay outside the gene matches. The germline V gene encodes CDR1 SGHKS and CDR2 YYEKEE (reference sequence). This CDR3 is built from 16 residues. CDR3: CASSGDRGQWTGELFF. In nucleotides, the CDR3 is TGTGCCAGCAGCGGGGACAGGGGGCAGTGGACCGGGGAGCTGTTTTTT. The variable domain in full, with the rest retrieved from reference TRBV5-5 and TRBJ2-2, is DAGVTQSPTHLIKTRGQQVTLRCSPISGHKSVSWYQQVLGQGPQFIFQYYEKEERGRGNFPDRFSARQFPNYSSELNVNALLLGDSALYLCASSGDRGQWTGELFFGEGSRLTVL.

The chain joins TRBV7-2 to TRBJ2-4; D is ambiguous. Trimming took off 1 base at V and 1 base at J, with 5 bases between the two ends. The CDR3 loop spans 14 amino acids. In germline, CDR1 is SGHTA, CDR2 FQGNSA. This chain's CDR3 is CASSLDGAKNIQYF. CDR3 nucleotides: TGTGCCAGCAGCTTAGACGGGGCCAAAAACATTCAGTACTTC.

This rearrangement joins TRBV5-5 to TRBJ1-1, with 7 bases fitting TRBD1. Germline V gene data show CDR1 as SGHKS and CDR2 as YYEKEE (reference sequence). The CDR3 has 18 residues. The V and J ends lost 1 base and 4 bases, in that order; junction bases with no gene match: 16. CDR3 region: CASSLYLGGGQEGTEAFF. DNA of the CDR3: TGTGCCAGCAGCTTGTATCTCGGTGGCGGACAGGAGGGCACTGAAGCTTTCTTT.

For the CDR3, the DNA is TGTGCCAGCAGACCCCACTGGAGCTCTGGAAACACCATATATTTT. Translating it yields CASRPHWSSGNTIYF. V gene TRBV28 combines with J gene TRBJ1-3, with D unclear. Looked up from germline, CDR1 is MDHEN and CDR2 is SYDVKM. Between the trimmed V and J ends, which lost 6 bases and 0 bases, there was a span of 12 bases. CDR3 length: 15 amino acids.

The chain employs TRBV6-6 and TRBJ2-5, with 7 nucleotides matching TRBD2. The CDR3 extends over 14 amino acids. J was trimmed by 4 bases and V by 3 bases; bases with no gene match: 5. The germline gives CDR1 MNHNY, CDR2 SVGAGI (reference sequence). This CDR3 reads CASSYGGVGETQYF. The CDR3 nucleotides read TGTGCCAGCAGTTATGGGGGGGTTGGAGAGACCCAGTACTTC.

J is TRBJ2-5 and V is TRBV5-1; the D is unclear. The CDR3 has 15 amino acids. CDR1 is SGHRS and CDR2 is YFSETQ in the germline V gene. Trimming removed 4 bases at V and 3 bases at J, with 16 bases between. CDR3 protein: CASSPDPARKETQYF. The CDR3 DNA sequence: TGCGCCAGCAGCCCCGATCCGGCTAGAAAAGAGACCCAGTACTTC.

The chain links TRBV19 to TRBJ1-5; 7 bases match TRBD1. The CDR3 is made up of 15 amino acids. V was clipped by 2 bases and J by 3 bases; unmatched bases: 4. Per the germline V gene, CDR1 is LNHDA and CDR2 is SQIVND (reference sequence). The DNA of the CDR3 is TGTGCCAGTAGTATACAACAGGGGCCCAATCAGCCCCAGCATTTT. Encoded protein: CASSIQQGPNQPQHF.